This T cell receptor beta chain was documented in a study of CD8 T cells in ankylosing spondylitis. Study conclusions and caveats: As for the disease-linked clones, they showed a CD8+ phenotype and occurred at relatively low frequencies in peripheral blood. Matched synovial fluid from ankylosing spondylitis patients was reported to be enriched for disease-linked clones. A motif in TCR beta, a set of eight highly homologous variants, appeared characteristic of ankylosing spondylitis blood.

Each TCR beta library was made by quantitative 5'-RACE that incorporated molecular barcodes. Each CDR3 protein is one row after TCRdb ran MiXCR on the 5' RACE reads. Among about 220,000 distinct CDR3 sequences listed, about 6.7% were seen once. This clonotype was detected many times. Its antigen remains unknown. This CDR3 spans 15 amino acids. With V trimmed by 0 bases and J by 7 bases, 7 bases remained unmatched. Germline-derived CDR1 and CDR2 are SGDLS and YYNGEE. V and J are TRBV9 and TRBJ1-3, with 7 bases that match TRBD1. The receptor's source is a male donor with ankylosing spondylitis. The sequenced sample was blood, either unsorted or a sorted T cell fraction (not recorded which). For the CDR3, the DNA is TGTGCCAGCAGCGTAGATGGGCAGGACAGGAACACCATATATTTT. As protein: CASSVDGQDRNTIYF. Using reference TRBV9 and TRBJ1-3 for the parts outside the CDR3, the full variable domain is DSGVTQTPKHLITATGQRVTLRCSPRSGDLSVYWYQQSLDQGLQFLIQYYNGEERAKGNILERFSAQQFPDLHSELNLSSLELGDSALYFCASSVDGQDRNTIYFGEGSWLTVV.